The 19 T cell receptor beta chains in this list originate from one sample, sequenced in a study of T-cell memory formation after mild COVID-19. TCRdb analysed the 5' RACE reads with MiXCR anew, one entry per CDR3 protein. The top ten hold about 8.2% of the sample, which has 450,000 to 650,000 distinct CDR3 sequences, 20% to 25% seen once. Sequencing was carried out using PBMCs or a T cell subset sorted from them (not recorded which). These receptors were obtained from an adult woman who had mild COVID-19 (a few samples of this study predate the infection). Cell type and time point are not known.

In its sample, this clonotype was seen a few times. The genes are TRBV9 and TRBJ2-3, with D perhaps matching TRBD2 (5 bases). The CDR3 is 15 residues long. The germline V gene encodes CDR1 SGDLS and CDR2 YYNGEE. Trimming stripped 4 bases from V and 4 bases from J, with 16 bases between. This CDR3 is CASSPAGVVADTQYF. The CDR3 DNA is TGTGCCAGCAGCCCAGCCGGGGTCGTAGCAGATACGCAGTATTTT. Using reference TRBV9 and TRBJ2-3 for the parts outside the CDR3, the full variable domain is DSGVTQTPKHLITATGQRVTLRCSPRSGDLSVYWYQQSLDQGLQFLIQYYNGEERAKGNILERFSAQQFPDLHSELNLSSLELGDSALYFCASSPAGVVADTQYFGPGTRLTVL.

The CDR3 coding sequence is TGTGCCAGCGGACAGGACTCCTACGAGCAGTACTTC. It translates to CASGQDSYEQYF. The chain is built from TRBV27 and TRBJ2-7, with 7 positions matching TRBD1. CDR3 length equals 12 residues. The germline gives CDR1 MNHEY, CDR2 SMNVEV (reference sequence). V was pared by 8 bases and J by 0 bases, with 1 base of the junction left unmatched.

The chain uses TRBV29-1 and TRBJ1-1, with D maybe TRBD1 (6 bases). The CDR3 length is 17 residues. Germline values: CDR1 SQVTM, CDR2 ANQGSEA. V was cut by 4 bases and J by 0 bases, with 21 bases left in between. CDR3 nucleotides: TGCAGCGTTGTACTTCACTTCGGGGGCCCCATGAACACTGAAGCTTTCTTT. Translating it yields CSVVLHFGGPMNTEAFF. The full variable domain, completed using reference TRBV29-1 and TRBJ1-1, is SAVISQKPSRDICQRGTSLTIQCQVDSQVTMMFWYRQQPGQSLTLIATANQGSEATYESGFVIDKFPISRPNLTFSTLTVSNMSPEDSSIYLCSVVLHFGGPMNTEAFFGQGTRLTVV.

This clonotype has a handful of counts. The chain uses TRBV6-2 or TRBV6-3 and TRBJ2-7; no clear D. The CDR3 consists of 16 residues. V lost 0 bases and J lost 9, with 21 bases in between. Germline loops: CDR1 MNHEY, CDR2 SVGEGT. The CDR3 reads CASSYSAFGRYSGQYF. CDR3 DNA sequence: TGTGCCAGCAGTTACTCGGCTTTTGGGCGGTACTCGGGGCAGTACTTC.

This clonotype was counted a few times. V is TRBV12-3 or TRBV12-4 and J is TRBJ2-1, with a possible D match to TRBD2 (5 bases). This CDR3 is 19 amino acids long. Trimming cost V 3 bases and J 4 bases, with 25 bases left between them. CDR3 sequence: CASSFLFSPSGVQYNEQFF. DNA for the CDR3: TGTGCCAGCAGTTTTTTATTTTCCCCATCCGGGGTGCAGTACAATGAGCAGTTCTTC.

This sequence joins TRBV6-6 and TRBJ2-3; 7 nucleotides line up with TRBD2. V shed 0 bases, J shed 11 bases, and the junction held 11 bases outside the gene matches. This CDR3 contains 15 residues. CDR1 and CDR2 (germline): MNHNY, SVGAGI (reference sequence). DNA of the CDR3: TGTGCCAGCAGTTACTCGCCAGCGGGACGAGAGGAGCAGTATTTT. Protein: CASSYSPAGREEQYF.

The genes are TRBV5-1 and TRBJ2-5, with 8 nucleotides matching TRBD1. The V gene's germline CDR1 is SGHRS and CDR2 YFSETQ. Trimming took 1 base from V and 5 from J; bases not matched to a gene: 10. The CDR3 extends over 16 amino acids. The CDR3, as DNA: TGCGCCAGCAGCTTGATAAGTCCGGGACAGGCCGAGACCCAGTACTTC. It specifies CASSLISPGQAETQYF.

This clonotype occurred many times. V and J are TRBV20-1 and TRBJ1-1; weak D call: TRBD1 (5 bases). Trimming stripped 2 bases from V and 6 bases from J, with 7 bases between. In germline, CDR1 is DFQATT, CDR2 SNEGSKA (reference sequence). The CDR3 loop spans 11 amino acids. CDR3 DNA sequence: TGCAGTGCTAGATCAGGGCCTGAAGCTTTCTTT. Protein product: CSARSGPEAFF.

This clonotype was counted between two and nine times. This chain uses TRBV12-3 or TRBV12-4 with TRBJ1-5, with 9 positions matching TRBD1. Losses at the gene ends were 3 bases for V and 5 bases for J; bases not matched to a gene: 2. The length of the CDR3 is 14 residues. The CDR3 here is CASSLRTGDQPQHF. For the CDR3, the DNA is TGTGCCAGCAGTTTGAGGACAGGGGATCAGCCCCAGCATTTT.

The J gene is TRBJ2-3, the V gene TRBV20-1; D perhaps matches TRBD1 (5 bases). This CDR3 has 14 residues. V lost 6 bases, J lost 2 bases, and 15 bases lay in between. Germline values: CDR1 DFQATT, CDR2 SNEGSKA (reference sequence). CDR3 in amino acids: CSANGAGYTDTQYF. The CDR3 region has the DNA TGCAGTGCCAATGGGGCAGGTTACACAGATACGCAGTATTTT.

This clonotype was picked up a small number of times. This chain uses TRBV5-1 with TRBJ2-1; D call uncertain. Germline values: CDR1 SGHRS, CDR2 YFSETQ. This CDR3 comprises 17 residues. The ends were cut back, 4 bases at V and 5 bases at J, with 22 bases in the middle. CDR3 region: CASSPRDSQSWDNEQFF. CDR3 sequence (DNA): TGCGCCAGCAGCCCACGAGACTCCCAATCTTGGGACAATGAGCAGTTCTTC.

V and J are TRBV5-1 and TRBJ1-1, with D unresolved. Germline CDR1 is SGHRS and CDR2 is YFSETQ. This CDR3 spans 15 amino acids. Trimming took off 2 bases at V and 1 base at J, with 12 bases between the two ends. CDR3 loop: CASSFIEGRNTEAFF. The CDR3 DNA reads TGCGCCAGCAGCTTTATCGAGGGTCGGAACACTGAAGCTTTCTTT.

This clonotype was found many times. The chain joins TRBV2 to TRBJ2-1, with D possibly matching TRBD2 (6 bases). Germline V gene sequence: CDR1 SNHLY, CDR2 FYNNEI. This CDR3 comprises 16 residues. V lost 1 base and J lost 7, with 17 bases in between. DNA of the CDR3: TGTGCCAGCAGTGAAGGGGTAGCCGGGAGAAGAAATGAGCAGTTCTTC. Translating gives CASSEGVAGRRNEQFF.

The rearrangement links TRBV12-3 or TRBV12-4 to TRBJ1-6, with D hard to call. This CDR3 region has 12 residues. V dropped 3 bases and J dropped 15 bases, with 12 bases sitting between them. The CDR3 DNA reads as TGTGCCAGCAGTTTGGACCCCTTCGACCTCCACTTT. As protein: CASSLDPFDLHF.

The chain links TRBV20-1 to TRBJ1-2; possible D gene TRBD1, 6 bases. The V end was cut by 8 bases, the J end by 0 bases, with 16 bases between. The CDR3 loop spans 14 amino acids. Germline CDR1 is DFQATT and CDR2 is SNEGSKA (reference sequence). The CDR3 DNA follows: TGCAGTCCCGCCGGGGGGCCTACTAACTATGGCTACACCTTC. It yields the protein CSPAGGPTNYGYTF.

This clonotype was seen more than once but under ten times. The chain has TRBV6-6 and TRBJ2-7; D ambiguous. Germline CDR1 reads MNHNY; CDR2 reads SVGAGI (reference sequence). The CDR3 has 13 amino acids. V was shortened by 10 bases and J by 2 bases, with 15 bases between the two germline ends. The CDR3 is CATLSIQAYEQYF. CDR3 in DNA: TGTGCCACCCTAAGTATCCAGGCCTACGAGCAGTACTTC.

This clonotype was seen only a few times. This chain connects TRBV3-1 to TRBJ2-7, with TRBD1 identical over 10 bases. The V and J ends lost 4 bases and 1 base, in that order; junction bases with no gene match: 4. The germline V gene has CDR1 LGHDT and CDR2 YNNKEL (reference sequence). The CDR3 is made up of 15 amino acids. This chain's CDR3 is CASSPDRGFSYEQYF. As DNA, the CDR3 is TGTGCCAGCAGCCCGGACAGGGGGTTTTCCTACGAGCAGTACTTC.

This clonotype was seen many times. The chain joins TRBV27 to TRBJ2-5; no firm D call. This CDR3 comprises 14 residues. V lost 3 bases, J lost 0 bases, and 8 bases lay in between. The V gene's germline CDR1 is MNHEY and CDR2 SMNVEV (reference sequence). CDR3 DNA sequence: TGTGCCAGCAGTTTCGGCAGGTACCAAGAGACCCAGTACTTC. Encoded protein: CASSFGRYQETQYF.

This clonotype was counted between two and nine times. This chain links TRBV6-5 with TRBJ1-1, with unresolved D. Per the germline V gene, CDR1 is MNHEY and CDR2 is SVGAGI. The CDR3 is 14 amino acids. V was clipped by 5 bases and J by 1 base, with 11 bases between them. Here the CDR3 DNA reads TGTGCCAGCAGTACCGGACGGCCGAACACTGAAGCTTTCTTT. As protein: CASSTGRPNTEAFF.